The present entry profiles one TCR beta chain with its context. The cohort comprised adults aged roughly 18 to 100 years residing in approximately 22 US areas. V shed 9 bases, J shed 6 bases, and the junction held 9 bases outside the gene matches. Germline CDR1 reads LNHDA; CDR2 reads SQIVND (reference sequence). The CDR3 extends over 14 amino acids. The entry originates in a study of blood T cell repertoires in COVID-19. Overall study: Samples of COVID-19 (acute and convalescent) were obtained from the United States, Italy and Spain.

Produced via immunoSEQ multiplex PCR; TCRdb's table is partial and in-frame only. In the table there are about 160,000 clones, roughly 90% of which are singletons. Source material: PBMCs or T cells enriched from blood (not recorded which). The TCR was taken from a woman aged 45-59 years who had recovered from COVID-19. V usage is TRBV19 and J usage is TRBJ1-5, with 9 positions matching TRBD1. CDR3 in amino acids: CASTDRGGGQPQHF. DNA for the CDR3: TGTGCCAGCACGGACAGGGGCGGGGGTCAGCCCCAGCATTTT.